This TCR beta chain was identified during a study of T cells in Graves' hyperthyroidism and ophthalmopathy. Study-wide points: Peripheral blood also featured most of the thyroid clonotypes expanded above 0.001.

This clonotype has at least ten counts. The antigen remains undetermined. The patients, who ranged from 18 to 65 in age, presented with newly diagnosed hyperthyroidism lasting under 2 months. Amplification of TCR beta CDR3 regions used RNA as the template. TCR CDR3 regions were first amplified by RT-PCR with HTBI primers. From the multiplex PCR reads, TCRdb called clonotypes with MiXCR, one entry per CDR3 protein. Of about 290,000 distinct CDR3 sequences in the sample, roughly 14% were seen once. The CDR3 is 15 amino acids. The germline gives CDR1 PRHDT, CDR2 FYEKMQ (reference sequence). Trimming at V came to 5 bases and at J to 2 bases, leaving 7 bases not matched to a gene.

The rearrangement links TRBV13 to TRBJ2-3, with 7 bases lining up with TRBD2. The sample was blood. The source of this sequence is a woman in her 30s with Graves' hyperthyroidism that later progressed to Graves' ophthalmopathy. CDR3 sequence (DNA): TGTGCCAGCAGCCCTCTTCAGCGGGACACAGATACGCAGTATTTT. This encodes CASSPLQRDTDTQYF.